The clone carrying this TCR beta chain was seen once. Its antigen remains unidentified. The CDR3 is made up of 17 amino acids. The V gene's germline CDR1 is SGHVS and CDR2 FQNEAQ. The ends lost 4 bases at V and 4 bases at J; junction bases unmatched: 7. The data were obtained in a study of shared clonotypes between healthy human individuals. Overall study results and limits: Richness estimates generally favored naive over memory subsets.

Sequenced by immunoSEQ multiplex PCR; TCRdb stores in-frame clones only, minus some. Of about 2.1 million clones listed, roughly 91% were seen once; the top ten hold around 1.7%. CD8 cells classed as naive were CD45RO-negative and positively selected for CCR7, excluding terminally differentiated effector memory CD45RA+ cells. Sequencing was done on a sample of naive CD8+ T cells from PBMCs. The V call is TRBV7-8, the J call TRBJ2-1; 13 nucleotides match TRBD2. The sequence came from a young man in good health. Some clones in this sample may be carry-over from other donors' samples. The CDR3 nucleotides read TGTGCCAGCAGCTCGGGACTAGCGGGGTGGGGATACAATGAGCAGTTCTTC. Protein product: CASSSGLAGWGYNEQFF.